This entry lists 16 T cell receptor beta chains sequenced from one sample in a study of human T cells and chemical hapten exposure. Via MiXCR, TCRdb re-called the RACE reads, giving one row per CDR3 protein. The table has more than 100,000 distinct CDR3 sequences, about 14% seen once. As for time point: pre-sensitization, week 0. Treatment reported: therapeutic diphenylcyclopropenone sensitization with weekly scalp DPC. Material: whole blood, obtained in connection with sensitization to the hapten diphenylcyclopropenone (DPC). The receptor source for this set is a woman aged 18-35 years with alopecia areata. Some clones in this sample may be carry-over from other donors' samples.

This clonotype has just a few counts. The chain recombines TRBV4-2 with TRBJ1-1; D gene uncertain. V shed 4 bases and J shed 4 bases, with 16 bases lying between them. The CDR3 runs to 15 residues. Germline CDR1 LGHNA, CDR2 YNFKEQ. CDR3 sequence reads: CASSPSTLLGTEAFF. CDR3 in DNA: TGTGCCAGCAGCCCATCGACCCTACTGGGCACTGAAGCTTTCTTT.

This clonotype occurred many times. The CDR3 DNA is TGCGCCAGCAGCCAAGATTATGGGCTAGACCCTGGAAACACCATATATTTT. Protein product: CASSQDYGLDPGNTIYF. V gene TRBV4-3 combines with J gene TRBJ1-3; D not certain. Trimming shortened V by 0 bases and J by 2 bases, and 14 bases separated the two germline ends. Germline CDR1 LGHNA, CDR2 YSLEER. The CDR3 runs 17 residues.

This clonotype was counted only a few times. This chain uses TRBV5-6 with TRBJ2-5, with 13 bases lining up with TRBD2. CDR1 and CDR2 from the germline V gene are SGHDT and YYEEEE. V lost 4 bases, J lost 2 bases, and 5 bases stayed unmatched. The CDR3 runs 16 residues. The CDR3 loop is CASSPGLAGPQETQYF. The DNA of the CDR3 is TGTGCCAGCAGCCCGGGACTAGCGGGGCCACAAGAGACCCAGTACTTC.

This chain links TRBV6-1 with TRBJ1-5; D remains ambiguous. Trimming took 7 bases from V and 2 from J, leaving 18 bases between them. This CDR3 comprises 16 residues. The V gene's germline CDR1 is MNHNS and CDR2 SASEGT. Here the CDR3 reads CASTHPAGIGNQPQHF. The CDR3 DNA sequence: TGTGCCAGCACCCACCCAGCGGGTATCGGCAATCAGCCCCAGCATTTT.

This clonotype occurred a few times. The chain couples TRBV11-2 to TRBJ2-1; possibly TRBD2 for D (6 bases). The CDR3 totals 16 residues. Between the trimmed V and J ends, which lost 5 bases and 0 bases, there was a span of 14 bases. Germline V lookup: CDR1 SGHAT, CDR2 FQNNGV. CDR3 nucleotide sequence: TGTGCCAGCAGCCTTGGCGGGGCGAGCTCCTACAATGAGCAGTTCTTC. This gives the protein CASSLGGASSYNEQFF. The full variable domain, completed using reference TRBV11-2 and TRBJ2-1, is EAGVAQSPRYKIIEKRQSVAFWCNPISGHATLYWYQQILGQGPKLLIQFQNNGVVDDSQLPKDRFSAERLKGVDSTLKIQPAKLEDSAVYLCASSLGGASSYNEQFFGPGTRLTVL.

In this sample, this clonotype turned up many times. The V call is TRBV4-1, the J call TRBJ1-2, with 8 bases that match TRBD1. The germline V gene encodes CDR1 MGHRA and CDR2 YSYEKL. The CDR3 runs to 14 residues. The V and J ends lost 3 bases and 1 base, in that order; junction bases with no gene match: 1. The CDR3 region is CASSQDRVNYGYTF. DNA for the CDR3: TGCGCCAGCAGCCAGGACAGGGTTAACTATGGCTACACCTTC.

The chain joins TRBV19 to TRBJ1-2, with D uncertain. CDR3 length: 14 residues. The V gene's germline CDR1 is LNHDA and CDR2 SQIVND (reference sequence). The germline V and J ends were trimmed by 6 bases and 4 bases, with 15 bases remaining between them. CDR3 amino acids: CASREQTAIYGYTF. The CDR3 nucleotides read TGTGCCAGTAGGGAACAGACGGCGATCTATGGCTACACCTTC.

Only a few counts were recorded for this clonotype. The V call is TRBV4-3, the J call TRBJ2-6; no reliable D call. CDR3 size: 16 residues. Germline V gene lookup returns CDR1 LGHNA and CDR2 YSLEER. Trimming pared 0 bases from V and 2 bases from J, leaving 8 bases between. The CDR3 region has the DNA TGCGCCAGCAGCCAAGATTCGCGCGCTGGGGCCAACGTCCTGACTTTC. Residues: CASSQDSRAGANVLTF.

This clonotype was seen a handful of times. The V call is TRBV20-1, the J call TRBJ2-7, with D possibly TRBD2 on 5 matching bases. The CDR3 totals 15 residues. The V end was cut by 3 bases, the J end by 0 bases, with 15 bases between. Germline V lookup: CDR1 DFQATT, CDR2 SNEGSKA (reference sequence). DNA of the CDR3: TGCAGTGCTAGGGCCTCGGGGTTTAGCTCCTACGAGCAGTACTTC. Its translation: CSARASGFSSYEQYF.

This clonotype was observed a few times. The rearrangement uses TRBV28 and TRBJ1-1, with D unresolved. Germline V lookup: CDR1 MDHEN, CDR2 SYDVKM. The ends were cut back, 7 bases at V and 0 bases at J, with 9 bases in the middle. The CDR3 contains 13 residues. The CDR3 nucleotides read TGTGCCAGCACCCCCTTAGTGAACACTGAAGCTTTCTTT. Translated: CASTPLVNTEAFF.

This chain uses TRBV3-2 with TRBJ2-5; whether TRBD1, the table's D call, matches the DNA was not checked. TRBV3-2 is a pseudogene locus. The CDR3 spans 17 residues. The DNA of the CDR3 is TGTGCCAGCAGCCAAGATCCGGGGGGTACCTTCCAAGAGACCCAGTACTTC. Translated: CASSQDPGGTFQETQYF.

The chain couples TRBV3-1 to TRBJ2-5, with D unclear. V lost 0 bases and J lost 4, with 12 bases in between. In germline, CDR1 is LGHDT, CDR2 YNNKEL (reference sequence). The CDR3 is made up of 15 amino acids. CDR3 loop: CASSQDLGPRETQYF. In nucleotides, the CDR3 is TGTGCCAGCAGCCAAGATTTGGGCCCCCGAGAGACCCAGTACTTC.

The gene calls are TRBV15 and TRBJ1-1; 9 bases agree with TRBD1. Germline assignment: CDR1 LNHNV and CDR2 YYDKDF (reference sequence). V lost 1 base, J lost 3 bases, and 6 bases stayed unmatched. CDR3 size: 16 residues. The chain's CDR3 is CATSRGAGTGYTEAFF. The CDR3 DNA reads as TGTGCCACCAGCAGAGGGGCAGGGACAGGGTACACTGAAGCTTTCTTT.

The chain joins TRBV12-3 or TRBV12-4 to TRBJ2-7; D unresolved. Deletions cut 1 base from V and 3 bases from J, with 7 bases between. The CDR3 totals 13 residues. The CDR3 sequence is CASSLGQFYEQYF. As DNA, the CDR3 is TGTGCCAGCAGTTTAGGGCAATTCTACGAGCAGTACTTC.

This clonotype has a handful of counts. V and J are TRBV7-2 and TRBJ1-6; D is uncertain. Deletions cut 1 base from V and 7 bases from J, with 11 bases between. Germline V lookup: CDR1 SGHTA, CDR2 FQGNSA. This CDR3 is built from 15 residues. The DNA of the CDR3 is TGTGCCAGCAGCTTAGGGATGGGAGTGAATTCACCCCTCCACTTT. Its translation: CASSLGMGVNSPLHF. Full variable domain (rest looked up from reference TRBV7-2 and TRBJ1-6): GAGVSQSPSNKVTEKGKDVELRCDPISGHTALYWYRQSLGQGLEFLIYFQGNSAPDKSGLPSDRFSAERTGGSVSTLTIQRTQQEDSAVYLCASSLGMGVNSPLHFGNGTRLTVT.

This clonotype was recorded many times. The chain employs TRBV18 and TRBJ2-1; D not resolved. This CDR3 is 16 amino acids long. Germline CDR1 and CDR2: KGHSH and LQKENI. Between the trimmed V and J ends, which lost 0 bases and 0 bases, there was a span of 9 bases. Here the CDR3 reads CASSPPQESSYNEQFF. CDR3 nucleotide sequence: TGTGCCAGCTCACCACCGCAGGAAAGCTCCTACAATGAGCAGTTCTTC. The full variable domain, rest sourced from reference TRBV18 and TRBJ2-1, is NAGVMQNPRHLVRRRGQEARLRCSPMKGHSHVYWYRQLPEEGLKFMVYLQKENIIDESGMPKERFSAEFPKEGPSILRIQQVVRGDSAAYFCASSPPQESSYNEQFFGPGTRLTVL.